The 10 T cell receptor beta chains presented below share a single source sample, sequenced in a study of blood T cell repertoires in COVID-19. Assay: immunoSEQ multiplex PCR; the TCRdb copy retains only in-frame clones and omits some. This table holds 130,000 or so clones, just over 85% found once. The sequenced sample consisted of peripheral blood. The receptors shown here come from a woman aged 60-75 years with acute or convalescent COVID-19.

V gene TRBV11-3 combines with J gene TRBJ2-3; maybe TRBD2 (5 bases). Trimming took off 5 bases at V and 4 bases at J, with 7 bases between the two ends. The CDR3 totals 12 residues. Germline assignment: CDR1 SGHNT and CDR2 YENEEA. In DNA form, the CDR3 reads TGTGCCAGCAGCCCCGGGGCAGATACGCAGTATTTT. Protein: CASSPGADTQYF. Full variable domain (outside the CDR3, taken from reference TRBV11-3 and TRBJ2-3): EAGVVQSPRYKIIEKKQPVAFWCNPISGHNTLYWYLQNLGQGPELLIRYENEEAVDDSQLPKDRFSAERLKGVDSTLKIQPAELGDSAVYLCASSPGADTQYFGPGTRLTVL.

V gene TRBV6-5 combines with J gene TRBJ1-6, with 8 bases aligning to TRBD1. The length of the CDR3 is 15 residues. Germline lookup yields CDR1 MNHEY and CDR2 SVGAGI. The trim removed 6 bases at V and 13 bases at J, leaving 14 bases unmatched. CDR3 residues: CASRDRGQGLSPLHF. The CDR3 region has the DNA TGTGCCAGCAGGGACCGCGGACAGGGTCTCTCCCCCCTCCACTTT.

J is TRBJ2-5 and V is TRBV19, with 8 bases fitting TRBD1. The CDR3 totals 17 residues. Germline CDR1 LNHDA, CDR2 SQIVND (reference sequence). The J segment lost 3 bases and the V segment lost 0 bases, leaving 9 bases of the junction unmatched. CDR3 DNA: TGTGCCAGTAGTATAGATCTGGGCCCGACAGGGGAAGAGACCCAGTACTTC. It encodes CASSIDLGPTGEETQYF. The whole variable domain, filled in from reference TRBV19 and TRBJ2-5, reads DGGITQSPKYLFRKEGQNVTLSCEQNLNHDAMYWYRQDPGQGLRLIYYSQIVNDFQKGDIAEGYSVSREKKESFPLTVTSAQKNPTAFYLCASSIDLGPTGEETQYFGPGTRLLVL.

V is TRBV5-1 and J is TRBJ1-3; D gene ambiguous. The CDR3 totals 14 residues. The ends were cut back, 5 bases at V and 10 bases at J, with 19 bases in the middle. Germline V gene lookup returns CDR1 SGHRS and CDR2 YFSETQ. CDR3 bases: TGCGCCAGCAGTCCAGTAATAGGAGAAACGACCATATATTTT. As protein: CASSPVIGETTIYF.

This clone has a single count. The rearrangement links TRBV11-3 to TRBJ2-3; 10 bases match TRBD2. The germline V gene encodes CDR1 SGHNT and CDR2 YENEEA. There are 16 residues in the CDR3. V shed 3 bases and J 6 bases; nucleotides not matched to a gene: 9. The CDR3 coding sequence is TGTGCCAGCAGCTTCGGCAGCGGGGGGGCACAGGATACGCAGTATTTT. Its protein is CASSFGSGGAQDTQYF.

The chain combines TRBV11-3 with TRBJ1-2; 7 bases are a match to TRBD1. Losses at the gene ends were 6 bases for V and 4 bases for J; bases not matched to a gene: 8. The CDR3 runs to 14 residues. Germline CDR1 SGHNT, CDR2 YENEEA. CDR3 sequence: CASRSGQDAYGYTF. The CDR3 region has the DNA TGTGCCAGCAGGAGTGGACAGGACGCCTATGGCTACACCTTC.

The CDR3 nucleotides read TGTGCCAGAGGGGAGACTAGCGGGCTCGGGGGGCAAGAGACCCAGTACTTC. This gives the protein CARGETSGLGGQETQYF. The chain is built from TRBV2 and TRBJ2-5; 10 bases map to TRBD2. Germline CDR1 reads SNHLY; CDR2 reads FYNNEI. J was trimmed by 2 bases and V by 9 bases; bases with no gene match: 15. CDR3 length: 17 residues. Using reference TRBV2 and TRBJ2-5 for the parts outside the CDR3, the full variable domain is EPEVTQTPSHQVTQMGQEVILRCVPISNHLYFYWYRQILGQKVEFLVSFYNNEISEKSEIFDDQFSVERPDGSNFTLKIRSTKLEDSAMYFCARGETSGLGGQETQYFGPGTRLLVL.

The rearrangement uses TRBV28 and TRBJ2-5, with 7 positions matching TRBD1. There are 15 residues in the CDR3. Germline V gives CDR1 MDHEN, CDR2 SYDVKM. After removal of 5 bases from V and 4 bases from J, the junction contained 10 bases not matched to a gene. CDR3 in amino acids: CASSPLERGRETQYF. DNA for the CDR3: TGTGCCAGCAGTCCCTTGGAAAGGGGGCGAGAGACCCAGTACTTC.

The chain carries TRBV7-2 and TRBJ2-1, with TRBD2 identical over 10 bases. In germline, CDR1 is SGHTA, CDR2 FQGNSA. V shed 3 bases, J shed 2 bases, and the junction held 4 bases outside the gene matches. This CDR3 has 16 residues. The CDR3 here is CASSFPAGGTYNEQFF. DNA for the CDR3: TGTGCCAGCAGCTTTCCAGCGGGGGGGACCTACAATGAGCAGTTCTTC. The full variable domain, its missing parts supplied by reference TRBV7-2 and TRBJ2-1, is GAGVSQSPSNKVTEKGKDVELRCDPISGHTALYWYRQSLGQGLEFLIYFQGNSAPDKSGLPSDRFSAERTGGSVSTLTIQRTQQEDSAVYLCASSFPAGGTYNEQFFGPGTRLTVL.

This chain connects TRBV20-1 to TRBJ1-3, with D hard to call. Per the germline V gene, CDR1 is DFQATT and CDR2 is SNEGSKA (reference sequence). The ends were cut back, 3 bases at V and 2 bases at J, with 11 bases in the middle. This CDR3 spans 14 amino acids. CDR3 loop: CSASGGIAGNTIYF. DNA for the CDR3: TGCAGTGCTAGTGGCGGGATCGCTGGAAACACCATATATTTT.